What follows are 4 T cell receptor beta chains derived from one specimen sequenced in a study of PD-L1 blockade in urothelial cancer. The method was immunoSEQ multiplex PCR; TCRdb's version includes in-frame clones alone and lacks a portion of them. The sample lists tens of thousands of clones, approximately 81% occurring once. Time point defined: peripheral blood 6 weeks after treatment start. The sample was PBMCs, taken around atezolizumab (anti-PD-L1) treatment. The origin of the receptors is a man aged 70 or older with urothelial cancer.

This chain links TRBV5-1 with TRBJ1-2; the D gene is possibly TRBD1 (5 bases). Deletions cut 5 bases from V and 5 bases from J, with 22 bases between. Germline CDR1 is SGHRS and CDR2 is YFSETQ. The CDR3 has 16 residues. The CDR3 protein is CASSMEGKQAPYGYTF. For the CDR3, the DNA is TGCGCCAGCAGTATGGAGGGGAAACAGGCCCCATATGGCTACACCTTC.

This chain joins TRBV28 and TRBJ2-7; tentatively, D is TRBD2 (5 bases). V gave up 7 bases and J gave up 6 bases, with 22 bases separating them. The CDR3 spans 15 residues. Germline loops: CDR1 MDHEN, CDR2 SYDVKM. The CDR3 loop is CASTPPSGAASEQYF. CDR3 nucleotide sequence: TGTGCCAGCACCCCCCCCAGCGGAGCAGCTAGCGAGCAGTACTTC.

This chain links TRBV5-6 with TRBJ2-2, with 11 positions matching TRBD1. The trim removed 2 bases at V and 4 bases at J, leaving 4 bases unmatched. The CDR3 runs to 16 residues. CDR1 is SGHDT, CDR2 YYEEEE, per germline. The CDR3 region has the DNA TGTGCCAGCAGCTTATCCGGACAGGGGGCCACCGGGGAGCTGTTTTTT. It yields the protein CASSLSGQGATGELFF.

The DNA of the CDR3 is TGCGCCAGCAGTGAAGGCAGCGGGGACACTGAAGCTTTCTTT. The encoded protein is CASSEGSGDTEAFF. The chain uses TRBV10-1 and TRBJ1-1; D is unclear. Trimming stripped 3 bases from V and 3 bases from J, with 11 bases between. The CDR3 totals 14 residues. Germline lookup yields CDR1 WNHNN and CDR2 SYGVQD (reference sequence).